This record looks at one T cell receptor beta chain sequence and its context. Its antigen is as yet unknown. V lost 6 bases, J lost 5 bases, and 14 bases lay in between. CDR1 and CDR2 (germline): ENHRY, SYGVKD. The CDR3 consists of 13 residues. Donors comprised only Caucasian adults living in Nashville, Tennessee. Division of CD4+ cells produced a CD45RA+ naive subset and a CD45RA-negative memory subset. Clones were read by immunoSEQ multiplex PCR, and TCRdb kept only the in-frame ones, dropping some. The sample contains around 990,000 clones, 70% to 85% of which appear only once. The source of the sample is a study of shared clonotypes between healthy human individuals. Whole-study context: Each donor's CD8 memory used one plate, CD8 naive two, each CD4 subset three. General study findings and limits: As a rule, naive subsets had a larger estimated richness than memory subsets.

This receptor was identified in a man younger than 30 in good health. Some clones in this sample may be carry-over from other donors' samples. Sequencing was done on a sample of memory CD4+ T cells from PBMCs. Stated subset: CD45RA-negative fraction. V gene TRBV10-3 combines with J gene TRBJ2-7; possibly TRBD1 for D (6 bases). The CDR3 loop reads CAISFQGRHEQYF. The CDR3 DNA reads TGTGCCATCAGCTTCCAGGGGAGACACGAGCAGTACTTC.